The TCR beta chain under discussion was sequenced for a study of blood T cell repertoires in COVID-19. Looking at the study overall: Samples taken during acute and convalescent COVID-19 were collected in the United States, Italy and Spain. The analysed material was cDNA or gDNA that came from T cells, B-cell-depleted T cells, or PBMCs.

In the original processing: Quantification of nucleated cells was approximated via reference gene primer amplification. Sequencing used immunoSEQ multiplex PCR; TCRdb keeps in-frame clones, though not all of them. D and trimming come from the DNA, and the V and J calls and clone size come from that table. This table holds 200,000 to 250,000 clones, around 86% found once. Comments on this clone: Other DNA sequences of this sample code for an identical CDR3.

The receptor was isolated from an elderly man with acute or convalescent COVID-19. Sequenced input: peripheral blood.

CDR3 loop: CASSTGVSPLHF. CDR3 DNA: TGTGCCAGTAGTACAGGGGTGTCACCCCTCCACTTT. V gene TRBV19 combines with J gene TRBJ1-6; D is perhaps TRBD1 (6 bases). CDR3 length equals 12 residues. Germline CDR1 is LNHDA and CDR2 is SQIVND (reference sequence). V was cut by 4 bases and J by 10 bases, with 8 bases left in between.